These T cell receptor beta chains were read from a single sample in a study of cytomegalovirus exposure and HLA in healthy donors. Sequencing used immunoSEQ multiplex PCR; TCRdb keeps in-frame clones, though not all of them. The sample contains 130,000 or so clones, 55% to 80% of which appear only once. Sequencing was done on a sample of PBMCs. Receptors originate from a woman between 40 and 50 years old in good health and CMV-seronegative. CDR3s include the opening cysteine and the closing phenylalanine or tryptophan. The order of the fields is V gene, J gene, CDR3 length, clone size, D gene, CDR3 DNA, CDR3 protein. A D gene is named only where the DNA matches it firmly. Some rows mark clone size as missing; the rest say once, few, many or name a class of expanded clone.

>TRBV5-1|TRBJ2-2|15|.|TRBD1
TGCGCCAGCCGACAGGGGGTTGACGGCACCGGGGAGCTGTTTTTT
CASRQGVDGTGELFF
>TRBV2|TRBJ2-5|13|.|TRBD2
TGTGCCAGCAGCCAGACTAGCGGGGAGACCCAGTACTTC
CASSQTSGETQYF
>TRBV7-3|TRBJ1-1|13|.|.
TGTGCCAGCAGCCCCCATGAGGCCACTGAAGCTTTCTTT
CASSPHEATEAFF
>TRBV10-3|TRBJ2-5|14|.|.
TGTGCCATCAGCAAGGGGGACCCACAAGAGACCCAGTACTTC
CAISKGDPQETQYF
>TRBV5-4|TRBJ1-1|15|.|TRBD1
TGTGCCAGCAGCGGGACAGTGGCGTTGAACACTGAAGCTTTCTTT
CASSGTVALNTEAFF
>TRBV30|TRBJ1-1|13|few|.
TGTGCCTGGAGGGAGGAGTTGAACACTGAAGCTTTCTTT
CAWREELNTEAFF
>TRBV4-2|TRBJ1-2|15|.|TRBD1
TGTGCCAGCAGCCAAGATTGGGGACAGGTCTATGGCTACACCTTC
CASSQDWGQVYGYTF
>TRBV2|TRBJ2-3|12|once|TRBD2
TGTGCCGGAGGACTAGTCCCGTATACGCAGTATTTT
CAGGLVPYTQYF
>TRBV25-1|TRBJ1-1|17|.|TRBD1
TGTGCCAGCAGTGAATGGGGCAGGGGGGATATGAACACTGAAGCTTTCTTT
CASSEWGRGDMNTEAFF
>TRBV7-8|TRBJ1-1|13|once|.
TGTGCCAGCAGCGGGACATTGAACACTGAAGCTTTCTTT
CASSGTLNTEAFF
>TRBV7-2|TRBJ2-2|14|.|.
TGTGCCTGGCGGGCAGGAGCGAACACCGGGGAGCTGTTTTTT
CAWRAGANTGELFF
>TRBV30|TRBJ2-7|12|.|TRBD1
TGTGCCTGGTCCCTGGGACAGTACGAGCAGTACTTC
CAWSLGQYEQYF
>TRBV7-3|TRBJ1-2|14|.|.
TGTGCCAGCAGCTTAATTGGCAGGGTGGGCGGCTACACCTTC
CASSLIGRVGGYTF
>TRBV5-6|TRBJ1-6|15|.|.
TGTGCCAGCAGCCGTGTGGGGACACACATGTCACCCCTCCACTTT
CASSRVGTHMSPLHF
>TRBV27|TRBJ1-6|15|once|.
TGTGCCAGCAGTTTATTGACTGTCTATAATTCACCCCTCCACTTT
CASSLLTVYNSPLHF
>TRBV6-1|TRBJ2-7|17|few|.
TGTGCCAGCAGTGAACTATCTTTCCGGTCCCTACCCTACGAGCAGTACTTC
CASSELSFRSLPYEQYF
>TRBV5-1|TRBJ2-2|15|.|TRBD2
TGCGCCAGCAGCTTGGAGGCGGGGGGGCCAAGGGAGCTGTTTTTT
CASSLEAGGPRELFF
>TRBV28|TRBJ2-7|13|.|.
TGTGCCAGCAGTTTACCCGGGTTCTACGAGCAGTACTTC
CASSLPGFYEQYF
>TRBV28|TRBJ2-1|14|.|TRBD2
TGTGCCAGCAGCCCCGGGGGGGCGCGCAGTGAGCAGTTCTTC
CASSPGGARSEQFF
>TRBV6-5|TRBJ1-1|14|few|.
TGTGCCAGCAGTTACGGAGGAATGAACACTGAAGCTTTCTTT
CASSYGGMNTEAFF
>TRBV2|TRBJ1-5|16|.|TRBD1
TGTGCCAGCAGCGACAGACAGGGGCGTCCTAATCAGCCCCAGCATTTT
CASSDRQGRPNQPQHF
>TRBV5-6|TRBJ2-1|19|few|TRBD2
TGTGCCAGCAGCTTGCCTCTGGGGACTAGCGGGGGGCTTTACAATGAGCAGTTCTTC
CASSLPLGTSGGLYNEQFF
>TRBV5-8|TRBJ1-2|14|.|TRBD1
TGTGCCAGCAGCTTTGGCAGGGGGGCCGGTAGCTACACCTTC
CASSFGRGAGSYTF
>TRBV7-3|TRBJ1-1|13|.|TRBD1
TGTGCCAGCAGCGCCCAGGGGGTCACTGAAGCTTTCTTT
CASSAQGVTEAFF
>TRBV15|TRBJ2-7|14|.|.
TGTGCCACCAGCAGCCTTGGGACTCCCTACGAGCAGTACTTC
CATSSLGTPYEQYF
>TRBV2|TRBJ2-2|15|.|TRBD1
TGTGCCACTAAGAGAGGGACAGGGAACACCGGGGAGCTGTTTTTT
CATKRGTGNTGELFF
>TRBV28|TRBJ2-7|13|once|TRBD1
TGTGCCAGCAGTTCAGGACAGGGGTACGAGCAGTACTTC
CASSSGQGYEQYF
>TRBV4-1|TRBJ1-2|19|.|.
TGCGCCAGCAGCCAAGTTGAGGGAGGGCGGTACACTGGTAACTATGGCTACACCTTC
CASSQVEGGRYTGNYGYTF
>TRBV7-2|TRBJ1-1|14|.|.
TGTGCCAGCAGCTTAGCGGGGGGAAACACTGAAGCTTTCTTT
CASSLAGGNTEAFF
>TRBV9|TRBJ2-1|20|few|TRBD2
TGTGCCAGCAGCGCCCGACTAGCGGGGGCCTCCGACGTCTCCTACAATGAGCAGTTCTTC
CASSARLAGASDVSYNEQFF
>TRBV6-5|TRBJ2-1|15|.|TRBD2
TGTGCCAGCTGCCTCCTAGCGGGGGGATACAATGAGCAGTTCTTC
CASCLLAGGYNEQFF
>TRBV2|TRBJ2-3|14|.|TRBD2
TGTGCCAGCAGGAGTAGCGGGGGCACAGATACGCAGTATTTT
CASRSSGGTDTQYF
>TRBV9|TRBJ2-2|15|.|.
TGTGCCAGCAGCGATTACAGGGAAGGAAGCGGGGAGCTGTTTTTT
CASSDYREGSGELFF
>TRBV30|TRBJ1-1|12|.|TRBD1
TGTGCCTGGGGGACAGTTAACACTGAAGCTTTCTTT
CAWGTVNTEAFF
>TRBV9|TRBJ1-2|13|once|.
TGTGCCAGCAGCGTAGGGTTCAGCTATGGCTACACCTTC
CASSVGFSYGYTF
>TRBV4-1|TRBJ2-6|18|.|.
TGCGCCAGCAGCCGCCGGTGGGGCATTGCTTCTGGGGCCAACGTCCTGACTTTC
CASSRRWGIASGANVLTF
>TRBV7-2|TRBJ2-1|14|.|.
TGTGCCAGCAGCTCGTCGACAGGCTACAATGAGCAGTTCTTC
CASSSSTGYNEQFF
>TRBV4-3|TRBJ2-5|14|.|.
TGCGCCAGCAGCACCTCTCCAGCCGGGGAGACCCAGTACTTC
CASSTSPAGETQYF
>TRBV6-1|TRBJ2-7|11|few|.
TGTGCGGCAGGGGAGTATCGCGAGCAGTACTTC
CAAGEYREQYF
>TRBV5-1|TRBJ2-5|18|once|TRBD1
TGCGCCAGCAGCCAAAGGCCTCTACAGGGGAAGACGAGGGAGACCCAGTACTTC
CASSQRPLQGKTRETQYF
>TRBV6-1|TRBJ2-4|15|.|.
TGTGCCAGCAGGGTTGACAGAATAGCCAAAAACATTCAGTACTTC
CASRVDRIAKNIQYF
>TRBV11-2|TRBJ2-1|14|.|.
TGTGCCAGCAGCCGAAAGGCGGGGCCAAATGAGCAGTTCTTC
CASSRKAGPNEQFF
>TRBV11-1|TRBJ2-2|15|.|TRBD1
TGTGCCAGCAGACCAGGACAGGGGAAGGCCGGGGAGCTGTTTTTT
CASRPGQGKAGELFF
>TRBV7-9|TRBJ1-3|14|few|.
TGTGCCAGCAGCTTCAGGGGACCTGGAAACACCATATATTTT
CASSFRGPGNTIYF
>TRBV6-6|TRBJ2-2|15|.|TRBD1
TGTGCCAGCAGTTCTGGACAGGTCGAGGCCGGGGAGCTGTTTTTT
CASSSGQVEAGELFF
>TRBV27|TRBJ2-1|15|few|.
TGTGCCAGCACCCCTTTTGGGGACACGGAAAAAGGGCAGTTCTTC
CASTPFGDTEKGQFF
>TRBV28|TRBJ1-2|15|.|TRBD1
TGTGCCAGCAGTTTGGTACCGGGACAGTCTCATGGCTACACCTTC
CASSLVPGQSHGYTF
>TRBV5-6|TRBJ2-7|18|.|.
TGTGCCAGCAGCTCACGACGGCCTTTAAGCGAGACCTCCTACGAGCAGTACTTC
CASSSRRPLSETSYEQYF
>TRBV7-9|TRBJ2-3|13|.|.
TGTGCCAGCAGCTTTGACAGCCCAGATACGCAGTATTTT
CASSFDSPDTQYF